This TCR beta chain comes out of a study of monozygotic twins with inflammatory bowel disease (dated by TCRdb to between 2018 and 2021). About the full investigation: In total, approximately 28 monozygotic twin pairs made up the full study: 19 Danish pairs, all IBD-discordant, plus nine German pairs, of which four were IBD-concordant and five were IBD-discordant. Disease-associated traits were sought mainly through comparisons between IBD patients and their genetically identical healthy co-twins within discordant pairs. Each individual had, on average, about 151 000 unique TCRalpha sequences and 181 000 unique TCRbeta sequences available for analysis. The study at large found these results: Compared with healthy twins, IBD patients had fewer clonotypes in common with other individuals, a difference most pronounced in patients showing signs of disease activity. No difference in repertoire similarity was observed between concordant and discordant twins, possibly owing to limited statistical power. Background noise and inter-individual variability may have been introduced into the repertoires by the differing immunosuppressive treatments among patients. A decrease in TCRbeta repertoire diversity, as measured by inverse Simpson index, was observed in IBD patients compared with their healthy co-twins. The analysis was unable to tell different T cell subtypes apart. The results gave no support for a single strong signal or clonotype linked to IBD.

CDR1 and CDR2 (DFQATT, SNEGSKA) derive from the germline V gene (reference sequence). CDR3 length: 14 amino acids, cysteine to phenylalanine. Only the protein is on record. From each donor, an approximately 2.3 ml peripheral blood sample was collected into PAXgene tubes and kept at -80 degrees C. Without any T cell sorting, total RNA was extracted from whole blood using the PAXgene blood miRNA kit on an automated QIAcube. Peripheral blood from monozygotic twin pairs, either concordant or discordant for inflammatory bowel disease, underwent deep TCRalpha and TCRbeta repertoire profiling that used unique molecular barcoding. Smoking habits were recorded for all twin pairs, with individuals classified as current, former or never smokers. A word on this clonotype: Its antigen is still unknown.

The library was obtained by 5' RACE. The input for every TCR library was roughly 3,200 ng of total RNA. For each sample, cDNA synthesis with SMARTScribe reverse transcriptase was split into eight separate reactions. During cDNA synthesis, template switching was used to introduce unique molecular identifiers that contained a 6-nucleotide sample barcode. TCRalpha and TCRbeta cDNA was amplified in two nested PCRs of around 15 and 9 cycles, and bead purification was carried out after each PCR. Before amplification, the cDNA was treated with uracil DNA-glycosylase and purified using the QIAquick PCR purification kit. The second PCR was the step at which Illumina TruSeq-compatible adapters and sample-specific barcodes were added. TapeStation and Qubit were used to check library quality and concentration, and roughly 5 ng of each library went into the pool. Sequencing of the pooled libraries was done on an Illumina HiSeq2500 single-index Rapid Run using custom sequencing primers and 2 x 100 bp reads. Under the source paper's analysis protocol: MiGEC version 1.2.6 was used for UMI-based consensus assembly, which corrected PCR and sequencing errors. MiXCR version 2.1.1 was used for V(D)J alignment, clonotype assembly and CDR3 extraction. To normalise gene usage, clonotype sharing and MAIT/NKT TCR abundance, the top 1000, 10 000 and 20 000 clonotypes in each sample were analysed. After downsampling to 27 000 UMIs, diversity was calculated as the inverse Simpson index using the vegan R package. Paired Mann-Whitney U tests were applied to discordant twin pairs, and Benjamini-Hochberg correction was used for multiple testing. TCRdb reprocessed the reads and provides one entry for every CDR3 protein sequence; no DNA is given. Here the V and J calls rest on TCRdb's processing, not on the authors' analysis. This sample's table carries about 200,000 distinct CDR3 sequences. The ten largest make up 7.5% to 8% of the sample.

The chain uses TRBV20-1 and TRBJ2-2; TCRdb returns TRBD1, unconfirmable since there is no DNA. The sequenced material came from blood. The sequence was obtained from a human donor with ulcerative colitis or Crohn's disease, or a healthy co-twin of an affected twin (not recorded which). The CDR3 sequence is CSAKGTANTGELFF.